Presented here are 11 T cell receptor beta chains from one specimen sequenced in a study of blood T cell repertoires in COVID-19. Sequenced by immunoSEQ multiplex PCR; TCRdb stores in-frame clones only, minus some. The sample has about 330,000 clones; about nine tenths are singletons. Material for sequencing was PBMCs or T cells enriched from blood (not recorded which). The receptors stem from a woman aged 18-29 years who had recovered from COVID-19.

For this clone: This CDR3 is also generated by other DNA sequences in the sample. The chain uses TRBV7-6 and TRBJ2-2; a weak D match, TRBD1 (6 bases). The length of the CDR3 is 14 residues. Germline V gene sequence: CDR1 SGHVS, CDR2 FNYEAQ. The ends were cut back, 1 base at V and 6 bases at J, with 9 bases in the middle. For the CDR3, the DNA is TGTGCCAGCAGCTTAGGCCAGGGGCCCGGGGAGCTGTTTTTT. It translates to CASSLGQGPGELFF.

The genes are TRBV7-6 and TRBJ2-1; 10 nucleotides match TRBD1. CDR3 length: 15 residues. Germline loops: CDR1 SGHVS, CDR2 FNYEAQ. Unmatched junction bases numbered 7, after V lost 5 bases and J lost 6 bases. CDR3 nucleotide sequence: TGTGCCAGCAGCACGGGACAGGGGCCTTTCAATGAGCAGTTCTTC. Its protein product is CASSTGQGPFNEQFF.

The gene calls are TRBV7-9 and TRBJ1-2, with 8 bases lining up with TRBD1. Unmatched junction bases numbered 1, after V lost 1 base and J lost 6 bases. The CDR3 consists of 13 residues. CDR1 SEHNR and CDR2 FQNEAQ come from the germline V gene (reference sequence). CDR3 loop: CASSLVQGDGYTF. The CDR3 DNA sequence: TGTGCCAGCAGCTTAGTACAGGGGGATGGCTACACCTTC.

The genes are TRBV11-2 and TRBJ2-3; no definite D call. Trimming pared 5 bases from V and 2 bases from J, leaving 5 bases between. Germline CDR1 reads SGHAT; CDR2 reads FQNNGV. This CDR3 region has 12 residues. CDR3 region: CASSLSTDTQYF. CDR3 DNA: TGTGCCAGCAGCCTGTCCACAGATACGCAGTATTTT.

The chain uses TRBV5-4 and TRBJ2-7; D is perhaps TRBD1 (5 bases). V was shortened by 4 bases and J by 7 bases, with 21 bases between the two germline ends. The CDR3 is 15 residues long. In germline, CDR1 is SGHNT, CDR2 YYREEE (reference sequence). The CDR3 DNA sequence: TGTGCCAGCAGCCGCCTCCCTGAAGACAGCGCAGAGCAGTACTTC. It specifies CASSRLPEDSAEQYF.

The chain recombines TRBV29-1 with TRBJ1-4; a possible D gene is TRBD1 (6 bases). Germline CDR1 reads SQVTM; CDR2 reads ANQGSEA. The V and J ends lost 4 bases and 7 bases respectively, with 10 bases between them. This CDR3 is built from 12 residues. The CDR3 DNA sequence: TGCAGCGTTGGGGCAGGGGCTGAAAAACTGTTTTTT. This codes for CSVGAGAEKLFF.

V usage is TRBV28 and J usage is TRBJ1-2; a weak D match, TRBD1 (6 bases). V was shortened by 5 bases and J by 3 bases, with 13 bases between the two germline ends. Per the germline V gene, CDR1 is MDHEN and CDR2 is SYDVKM. CDR3 length: 14 residues. The CDR3, as DNA: TGTGCCAGCAGTCCCTCAGGGGACCACTATGGCTACACCTTC. Translated, it gives CASSPSGDHYGYTF.

V gene TRBV14 combines with J gene TRBJ1-4; TRBD1 matches at 9 bases. The V gene's germline CDR1 is SGHDN and CDR2 FVKESK. J gave up 8 bases and V 4 bases, and 8 bases lay outside the gene matches. The CDR3 runs to 15 residues. The CDR3 sequence: CASSRRTGAREKLFF. The CDR3 DNA follows: TGTGCCAGCAGCCGCAGGACAGGGGCCAGGGAAAAACTGTTTTTT.

The V and J genes are TRBV21-1 and TRBJ1-1. TRBV21-1 is designated a pseudogene. The CDR3 runs to 15 residues. This CDR3 is CASSIGHEGNTEAFF. The CDR3 nucleotides read TGTGCCAGCAGCATCGGGCACGAGGGAAACACTGAAGCTTTCTTT.

V usage is TRBV4-1 and J usage is TRBJ1-1; no firm D call. CDR3 length: 15 amino acids. Germline assignment: CDR1 MGHRA and CDR2 YSYEKL. The ends were cut back, 0 bases at V and 2 bases at J, with 10 bases in the middle. The CDR3 is CASSQDIAFNTEAFF. The CDR3 DNA is TGCGCCAGCAGCCAAGATATAGCGTTCAACACTGAAGCTTTCTTT.

V usage is TRBV2 and J usage is TRBJ1-6; 8 bases fit TRBD1. The CDR3 contains 15 residues. With 6 bases clipped from V and 8 bases from J, the junction kept 9 bases outside the gene matches. Germline CDR1 is SNHLY and CDR2 is FYNNEI. The CDR3 region has the DNA TGTGCCAGCAGGGCCGGACAGGGCTGGGATTCACCCCTCCACTTT. Amino acids: CASRAGQGWDSPLHF.